The subject of this entry is one TCR beta chain. The entry originates in a study of T cell changes during pregnancy in multiple sclerosis. Assay: immunoSEQ multiplex PCR; the TCRdb copy retains only in-frame clones and omits some. This table holds over 45,000 clones, 80% to 90% found once. CDR1 is MNHEY and CDR2 is SVGAGI in the germline V gene. This CDR3 is built from 16 residues. After removal of 4 bases from V and 5 bases from J, the junction contained 10 bases not matched to a gene. The material sequenced was CD4+ T cells from peripheral blood mononuclear cells, taken in the second trimester of pregnancy. V gene TRBV6-5 combines with J gene TRBJ2-1; 8 bases are shared with TRBD2. The TCR sequence derives from a female donor with multiple sclerosis, enrolled in a pregnancy study. CDR3 DNA sequence: TGTGCCAGCAGTTCGGGAACGGGAGGGTCTGACAATGAGCAGTTCTTC. Its translation: CASSSGTGGSDNEQFF.